Reported below is one T cell receptor beta chain. Libraries were prepared by immunoSEQ multiplex PCR; TCRdb keeps only in-frame clonotypes and omits some of them. Counted here are about 320,000 clones, 75% to 90% occurring once; the ten biggest clones make up roughly 5.3%. The record originates from a study of blood T cell repertoires in COVID-19. CDR1 MDHEN and CDR2 SYDVKM come from the germline V gene. V was trimmed by 1 base and J by 6 bases, leaving 4 bases between them. This CDR3 has 12 residues. The chain recombines TRBV28 with TRBJ2-1; D gene uncertain. The origin of this receptor is a man in his fifties or sixties who had recovered from COVID-19. The sample comprised PBMCs or T cells enriched from blood (not recorded which). In DNA form, the CDR3 reads TGTGCCAGCAGTTTATTCCGCAATGAGCAGTTCTTC. Residues: CASSLFRNEQFF.